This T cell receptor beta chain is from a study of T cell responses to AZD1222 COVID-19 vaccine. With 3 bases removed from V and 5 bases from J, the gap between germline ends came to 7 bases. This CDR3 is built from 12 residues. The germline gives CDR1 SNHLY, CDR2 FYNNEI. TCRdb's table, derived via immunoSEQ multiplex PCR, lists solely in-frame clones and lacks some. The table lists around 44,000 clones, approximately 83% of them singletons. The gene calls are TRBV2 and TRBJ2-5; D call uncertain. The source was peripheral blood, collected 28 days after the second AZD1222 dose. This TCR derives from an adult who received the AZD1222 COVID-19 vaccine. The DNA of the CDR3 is TGTGCCAGCAGTGAGGGTGGGGAGACCCAGTACTTC. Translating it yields CASSEGGETQYF. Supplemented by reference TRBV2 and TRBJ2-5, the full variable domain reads EPEVTQTPSHQVTQMGQEVILRCVPISNHLYFYWYRQILGQKVEFLVSFYNNEISEKSEIFDDQFSVERPDGSNFTLKIRSTKLEDSAMYFCASSEGGETQYFGPGTRLLVL.